Sequencing of this T cell receptor (beta chain) was carried out in a study of blood T cell repertoires in COVID-19. Study at large: PBMCs, B-cell-depleted T cells, or T cells were the source of the cDNA or gDNA that made up the material.

Trimming removed 5 bases from V and 8 bases from J, with 20 bases in between. From germline, CDR1 is SGHRS and CDR2 YFSETQ. CDR3 size: 15 residues. As originally analysed: Reference gene primer amplification in the assay estimated nucleated cell counts. Here immunoSEQ multiplex PCR was the method, and the copy in TCRdb shows in-frame clones only, minus some. That table gives V, J and clone size, and the DNA gave D and trimming. The table includes almost 70,000 clones, 85% to 90% detected once. The gene calls are TRBV5-1 and TRBJ2-1; a possible D gene is TRBD2 (7 bases). The sample was peripheral blood. This sequence was found in a woman aged 50 to 60 with active COVID-19. Here the CDR3 DNA reads TGCGCCAGCAGGGAGTCTAGCGGTGGGGGCTATGAGCAGTTCTTC. Its protein is CASRESSGGGYEQFF.